This T cell receptor (beta chain) is from a study of blood T cell repertoires in COVID-19. There are 13 residues in the CDR3. V lost 1 base and J lost 9, with 11 bases in between. CDR1 is SGHDT and CDR2 is YYEEEE in the germline V gene. The table came from immunoSEQ multiplex PCR; TCRdb's copy has only in-frame clones and leaves some out. This sample carries 180,000 or so clones, less than 90% of them seen once, and the ten largest clones take approximately 15%. The chain recombines TRBV5-6 with TRBJ2-1; the D gene is possibly TRBD2 (5 bases). Sequencing was done on a sample of peripheral blood. The TCR sequence derives from an older woman with COVID-19, enrolled during active disease. CDR3 loop: CASSLREEIEQFF. The CDR3 bases are TGTGCCAGCAGCTTGCGGGAAGAGATTGAGCAGTTCTTC.